A single sample is the source of the 2 T cell receptor beta chains below, sequenced in a study of T cell responses to AZD1222 COVID-19 vaccine. Only in-frame clones appear in the TCRdb table, and some are missing; sequencing was by immunoSEQ multiplex PCR. The sample consists of roughly 120,000 clones, about 88% of them appearing once. This specimen was peripheral blood, taken on day 0 of MenACWY control vaccination. All receptors derive from an adult in good health.

The chain links TRBV27 to TRBJ1-1; D not certain. Germline V gene lookup returns CDR1 MNHEY and CDR2 SMNVEV (reference sequence). Trimming removed 3 bases at V and 11 bases at J, with 10 bases between. The CDR3 has 11 amino acids. For the CDR3, the DNA is TGTGCCAGCAGTTTCGGGCAGGAGGCTTTCTTT. Translating it yields CASSFGQEAFF.

This clone was seen only a few times. CDR3 DNA sequence: TGTGCCAGCAGTGGGTCGGACAGATTGAACACTGAAGCTTTCTTT. Its translation is CASSGSDRLNTEAFF. J is TRBJ1-1 and V is TRBV28; perhaps TRBD1 as D (6 bases). V gave up 5 bases and J gave up 0 bases, with 13 bases separating them. Germline V gene data show CDR1 as MDHEN and CDR2 as SYDVKM. The CDR3 loop spans 15 amino acids.